These 19 T cell receptor beta chains were all obtained from the same sample, sequenced in a study of breast tumors, draining lymph nodes, adjacent tissues. The lymph nodes were axillary draining lymph nodes from breast cancer patients. One entry per CDR3 protein, called by TCRdb with MiXCR from the multiplex PCR reads. Of 200,000 to 250,000 distinct CDR3 sequences in the sample, 34% were seen once. The material sequenced was axillary lymph node tissue. The receptors originated from a female donor with breast cancer. Some clones in this sample may be carry-over from other donors' samples.

Ten or more counts support this clonotype. The chain recombines TRBV28 with TRBJ1-2; D is possibly TRBD1 (6 bases). The CDR3 totals 14 residues. Per germline, CDR1 MDHEN and CDR2 SYDVKM. Deletions cut 6 bases from V and 5 bases from J, with 16 bases between. The CDR3 loop reads CASSPGQGRYGYTF. In DNA form, the CDR3 reads TGTGCCAGCAGCCCCGGGCAGGGGAGGTATGGCTACACCTTC.

Note on this clonotype: Since a much larger clone is just one base distant, this may be a read error. Here the CDR3 reads CASSRTRSEQLF. In DNA, the CDR3 is TGTGCCAGCAGCCGAACTAGGAGTGAGCAGCTCTTC. This chain uses TRBV12-3 or TRBV12-4 with TRBJ2-1; a weak D match, TRBD2 (5 bases). The CDR3 has 12 residues.

This clonotype was seen repeatedly, ten times or more. This chain links TRBV20-1 with TRBJ2-1, with D possibly being TRBD2 (5 bases). V shed 6 bases and J shed 0 bases, with 9 bases lying between them. CDR3 length equals 13 residues. Germline V gene sequence: CDR1 DFQATT, CDR2 SNEGSKA (reference sequence). The CDR3 DNA reads as TGCAGTGCCCGGGAAAGCTCCTACAATGAGCAGTTCTTC. This translates into CSARESSYNEQFF.

This clonotype occurred many times. This chain uses TRBV20-1 with TRBJ2-5; D unresolved. This CDR3 region has 11 residues. CDR1 is DFQATT and CDR2 is SNEGSKA in the germline V gene (reference sequence). The V gene lost 0 bases and the J gene lost 6 bases, with 5 bases spanning the gap. Here the CDR3 DNA reads TGCAGTGCTAGAGATTTACAGACCCAGTACTTC. Protein sequence: CSARDLQTQYF.

This clonotype has a count of ten or more. This chain joins TRBV7-3 and TRBJ2-1, with 9 bases matching TRBD1. The CDR3 has 15 residues. The V gene end was trimmed by 2 bases and the J gene end by 5 bases; junction bases not matched to a gene: 4. From germline, CDR1 is SGHTA and CDR2 FQGTGA. The CDR3 region has the DNA TGTGCCAGCAGCTTATCACAGGGGGCCCACAATGAGCAGTTCTTC. Amino acid sequence: CASSLSQGAHNEQFF.

V and J are TRBV12-3 or TRBV12-4 and TRBJ1-4; 8 bases are a match to TRBD1. V was clipped by 7 bases and J by 5 bases; unmatched bases: 9. The CDR3 has 15 residues. The CDR3 nucleotides read TGTGCCAGCACTTCCCAGGGGGCTAGGAATGAAAAACTGTTTTTT. Translation gives CASTSQGARNEKLFF.

The chain couples TRBV24-1 to TRBJ2-5; D not resolved. CDR3 length: 14 amino acids. Trimming left V 5 bases short and J 2 bases short, with 11 bases between. Germline V gives CDR1 KGHDR, CDR2 SFDVKD. CDR3 bases: TGTGCCACCAGTGTGGGTAGCAGACAAGAGACCCAGTACTTC. Protein: CATSVGSRQETQYF.

For this clonotype: The germline gene is not matched at one end of the junction; a read error may be the cause. The chain combines TRBV10-3 with TRBJ2-7; 7 bases map to TRBD1. The germline CDR1 and CDR2 sequences are ENHRY and SYGVKD. The CDR3 sequence is 16 residues long. Written as DNA, the CDR3 is TGTGCCAGCAGTCAGGAAGGGGGCCCAAAGGCGAACGAGCAGTACTTC. Protein product: CASSQEGGPKANEQYF.

This clonotype has only a few counts. The chain joins TRBV5-5 to TRBJ2-5; the D gene is possibly TRBD2 (5 bases). Deletions cut 4 bases from V and 5 bases from J, with 18 bases between. The length of the CDR3 is 15 residues. Germline V gives CDR1 SGHKS, CDR2 YYEKEE (reference sequence). CDR3 DNA: TGTGCCAGCAGCCCTAAACCGGCGGGCTGGGAGACCCAGTACTTC. It yields the protein CASSPKPAGWETQYF.

The chain combines TRBV5-6 with TRBJ1-3, with 11 bases identical to TRBD1. The CDR3 runs to 15 residues. CDR1 and CDR2 from the germline V gene are SGHDT and YYEEEE. J was trimmed by 5 bases and V by 4 bases; bases with no gene match: 5. This chain's CDR3 is CASSVGTGGRNTIYF. DNA for the CDR3: TGTGCCAGCAGCGTCGGGACAGGGGGTAGAAACACCATATATTTT.

To note about this clonotype: This may be a read error: a much more frequent sequence differs by one nucleotide. CDR3 sequence: CASSQETAKAYEQHF. Here the CDR3 DNA reads TGTGCCAGCAGCCAAGAGACGGCCAAAGCCTACGAGCAGCACTTC. This sequence joins TRBV7-2 and TRBJ2-7, with D unclear. The CDR3 consists of 15 residues. Germline V gene data show CDR1 as SGHTA and CDR2 as FQGNSA. The full variable domain, with the rest looked up from reference TRBV7-2 and TRBJ2-7, is GAGVSQSPSNKVTEKGKDVELRCDPISGHTALYWYRQSLGQGLEFLIYFQGNSAPDKSGLPSDRFSAERTGGSVSTLTIQRTQQEDSAVYLCASSQETAKAYEQHFGPGTRLTVT.

A remark on this clonotype: As the CDR3 is not closed by the conserved phenylalanine or tryptophan, this likely results from a read error. The limits of the CDR3 on the DNA are not certain, so only TCRdb's listed CDR3 is given. The rearrangement joins TRBV6-6 to TRBJ2-2; the table's D call, TRBD1, was not checked against the DNA. The length of the CDR3 is 15 amino acids, counting both ends. Germline V gene sequence: CDR1 MNHNY, CDR2 SVGAGI (reference sequence). CDR3 sequence: CASTHRGVGHRGAVV.

V and J are TRBV9 and TRBJ2-7; tentatively, D is TRBD1 (5 bases). Trimming cost V 0 bases and J 7 bases, with 8 bases left between them. Germline CDR1 reads SGDLS; CDR2 reads YYNGEE. This CDR3 has 12 residues. CDR3 DNA: TGTGCCAGCAGCGTAGATGCAGGGGAGCAGTACTTC. Encoded protein: CASSVDAGEQYF.

J is TRBJ2-3 and V is TRBV14, with TRBD2 matching over 9 bases. In germline, CDR1 is SGHDN, CDR2 FVKESK. This CDR3 has 15 amino acids. V shed 9 bases and J 1 base; nucleotides not matched to a gene: 8. CDR3 loop: CARKEQRGGTDTQYF. The CDR3 bases are TGTGCCAGGAAAGAGCAGCGGGGGGGCACAGATACGCAGTATTTT.

This clonotype was seen only a few times. The V gene is TRBV7-2, the J gene TRBJ2-2, with 13 bases that match TRBD2. The germline gives CDR1 SGHTA, CDR2 FQGNSA. After removal of 3 bases from V and 4 bases from J, the junction contained 11 bases not matched to a gene. The CDR3 totals 19 residues. CDR3 sequence (DNA): TGTGCCAGCAGCTTCGGACTAGCGGGGGTTTTTAAGAGCACCGGGGAGCTGTTTTTT. Amino acid sequence: CASSFGLAGVFKSTGELFF.

J is TRBJ1-4 and V is TRBV20-1, with a tentative D call TRBD1 (5 bases). V lost 6 bases and J 0 bases, leaving 11 bases between the germline ends. The CDR3 runs to 14 residues. Germline lookup yields CDR1 DFQATT and CDR2 SNEGSKA (reference sequence). This CDR3 reads CSAPGQTTNEKLFF. CDR3 coding DNA: TGCAGTGCCCCCGGACAAACAACTAATGAAAAACTGTTTTTT.

The V call is TRBV5-1, the J call TRBJ2-5; TRBD1 is a possible D gene (5 bases). The germline gives CDR1 SGHRS, CDR2 YFSETQ. The germline V and J ends were trimmed by 1 base and 1 base, with 11 bases remaining between them. The CDR3 is made up of 15 amino acids. As DNA, the CDR3 is TGCGCCAGCAGCTTGTTGCTGGGGCCCCAAGAGACCCAGTACTTC. Translated: CASSLLLGPQETQYF.

This clonotype came up many times. The chain uses TRBV7-2 and TRBJ1-2, with TRBD1 matching over 9 bases. The CDR3 runs 13 residues. Trimming removed 5 bases from V and 8 bases from J; junction bases left unmatched: 6. CDR1 and CDR2 from the germline V gene are SGHTA and FQGNSA. Here the CDR3 reads CASSPQGAGGYTF. CDR3 DNA: TGTGCCAGCAGCCCACAGGGGGCGGGGGGCTACACCTTC.

This sequence joins TRBV5-1 and TRBJ2-7, with a weak D call TRBD2 (6 bases). CDR3 length: 16 amino acids. Deletions cut 4 bases from V and 7 bases from J, with 24 bases between. Per germline, CDR1 SGHRS and CDR2 YFSETQ. The CDR3 bases are TGCGCCAGCAGCCGGGCTGGAGGGGCAAACACCGGGGAGCAGTACTTC. Its protein is CASSRAGGANTGEQYF.